This T cell receptor (beta chain) was sequenced during a study of cytotoxic CD8 clonotypes in ibrutinib-treated CLL. The length of the CDR3 is 18 residues. V lost 4 bases, J lost 1 base, and 11 bases stayed unmatched. Germline assignment: CDR1 MGHDK and CDR2 SYGVNS. The data were produced by immunoSEQ multiplex PCR, yet TCRdb's version contains in-frame clones alone and is incomplete. The sample lists some 140,000 clones, under 95% occurring once. V is TRBV25-1 and J is TRBJ2-1, with 9 nucleotides matching TRBD1. This sample comprised PBMCs, obtained after 12 months of ibrutinib treatment. The source of this sequence is a human donor with chronic lymphocytic leukemia. The DNA of the CDR3 is TGTGCCAGCAGTGGCGGATCCGGGACAGGGAAATCCTACAATGAGCAGTTCTTC. Translating gives CASSGGSGTGKSYNEQFF.